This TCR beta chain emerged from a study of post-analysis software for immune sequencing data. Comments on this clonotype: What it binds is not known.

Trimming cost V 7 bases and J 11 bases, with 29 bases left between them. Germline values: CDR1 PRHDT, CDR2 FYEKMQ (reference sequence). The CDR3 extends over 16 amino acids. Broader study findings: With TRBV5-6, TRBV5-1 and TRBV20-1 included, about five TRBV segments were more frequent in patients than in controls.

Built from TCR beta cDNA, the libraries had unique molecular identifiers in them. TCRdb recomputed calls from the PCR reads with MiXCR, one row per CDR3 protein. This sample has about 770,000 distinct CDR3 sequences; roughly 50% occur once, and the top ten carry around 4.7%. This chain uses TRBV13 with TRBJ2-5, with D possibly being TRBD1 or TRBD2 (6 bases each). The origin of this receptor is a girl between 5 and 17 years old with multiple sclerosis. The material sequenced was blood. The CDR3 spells CASTQWGAARSGEQYF. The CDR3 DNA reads TGTGCCAGCACCCAGTGGGGGGCGGCCCGTTCAGGAGAGCAGTACTTC.